These 19 T cell receptor beta chains were all obtained from the same sample, sequenced in a study of T cell changes during pregnancy in multiple sclerosis. The repertoire was sequenced with immunoSEQ multiplex PCR; TCRdb's copy has only in-frame clones and lacks some. The sample lists tens of thousands of clones; around 91% were seen once. The material was CD4+ T cells from peripheral blood mononuclear cells, obtained in the second trimester of pregnancy. The receptors here all came from a female donor in good health, enrolled as a control in a pregnancy study.

The chain is built from TRBV7-6 and TRBJ2-3, with a tentative D call TRBD2 (5 bases). There are 14 residues in the CDR3. Germline CDR1 is SGHVS and CDR2 is FNYEAQ. Trimming took 1 base from V and 5 from J, leaving 10 bases between them. This CDR3 is CASSLGAGGDTQYF. CDR3 bases: TGTGCCAGCAGCTTAGGAGCCGGAGGAGATACGCAGTATTTT.

This chain joins TRBV28 and TRBJ1-6; no clear D gene. The germline V gene encodes CDR1 MDHEN and CDR2 SYDVKM. The CDR3 consists of 13 residues. Deletions cut 10 bases from V and 7 bases from J, with 14 bases between. CDR3: CATARVSNSPLHF. CDR3 in DNA: TGTGCCACAGCACGGGTCTCCAATTCACCCCTCCACTTT.

V and J are TRBV9 and TRBJ2-5, with D perhaps matching TRBD2 (6 bases). Per germline, CDR1 SGDLS and CDR2 YYNGEE. The germline V and J ends were trimmed by 1 base and 7 bases, with 14 bases remaining between them. The CDR3 runs to 14 residues. CDR3 DNA: TGTGCCAGCAGCGTAACCGGGAGCCCAGGGACCCAGTACTTC. Encoded protein: CASSVTGSPGTQYF.

The chain links TRBV10-3 to TRBJ2-7, with TRBD1 matching over 7 bases. The trim removed 2 bases at V and 5 bases at J, leaving 6 bases unmatched. Germline V gene data show CDR1 as ENHRY and CDR2 as SYGVKD. This CDR3 has 14 amino acids. The CDR3 spells CAISERQGKDEQYF. CDR3 DNA: TGTGCCATCAGTGAGAGACAGGGCAAGGACGAGCAGTACTTC.

The J gene is TRBJ1-1, the V gene TRBV19; D is perhaps TRBD1 (6 bases). Germline values: CDR1 LNHDA, CDR2 SQIVND (reference sequence). This CDR3 has 14 amino acids. Trimming removed 4 bases from V and 6 bases from J, with 15 bases in between. The chain's CDR3 is CASSRSTGRSEAFF. CDR3 coding DNA: TGTGCCAGTAGTAGGTCGACAGGTCGGTCTGAAGCTTTCTTT.

The V call is TRBV19, the J call TRBJ2-2; possible D gene TRBD1, 5 bases. Per germline, CDR1 LNHDA and CDR2 SQIVND (reference sequence). CDR3 length equals 15 residues. Trimming stripped 7 bases from V and 7 bases from J, with 19 bases between. Here the CDR3 reads CASILNARVDGELFF. DNA of the CDR3: TGTGCCAGTATTCTAAACGCCAGGGTGGACGGGGAGCTGTTTTTT.

This clone showed up just once. The rearrangement links TRBV11-2 to TRBJ1-4; tentatively, D is TRBD1 (5 bases). CDR3 length: 15 amino acids. V lost 5 bases to trimming and J lost 5 bases, with 15 bases between them. CDR1 and CDR2 (germline): SGHAT, FQNNGV. CDR3 protein: CASSPQGLGNEKLFF. The CDR3 bases are TGTGCCAGCAGCCCCCAGGGACTGGGGAATGAAAAACTGTTTTTT.

The chain is built from TRBV18 and TRBJ1-6; perhaps TRBD1 as D (5 bases). The CDR3 has 15 amino acids. Trimming removed 5 bases at V and 6 bases at J, with 14 bases between. CDR1 and CDR2 from the germline V gene are KGHSH and LQKENI. CDR3 in amino acids: CASSTDRPPNSPLHF. CDR3 in DNA: TGTGCCAGCTCAACCGACAGACCACCTAATTCACCCCTCCACTTT.

On this clone: At one of its ends the junction is not consistent with the germline gene, which may arise from a read error. The V and J genes are TRBV7-2 and TRBJ2-2; 7 bases match TRBD1. This CDR3 has 15 amino acids. Germline CDR1 SGHTA, CDR2 FQGNSA. The CDR3 here is CASSLWGQNAGELFF. The CDR3 coding sequence is TGTGCCAGCAGCTTATGGGGACAGAACGCCGGGGAGCTGTTTTTT.

The rearrangement uses TRBV18 and TRBJ2-7; 9 bases agree with TRBD2. J was trimmed by 11 bases and V by 3 bases; bases with no gene match: 8. Germline V gene sequence: CDR1 KGHSH, CDR2 LQKENI. This CDR3 has 13 residues. DNA of the CDR3: TGTGCCAGCTCACCCCAGCGGGGGGAAGTGGAGTACTTC. Protein: CASSPQRGEVEYF.

This clone was recorded only once. The gene calls are TRBV7-9 and TRBJ2-3; D might be TRBD1 (6 bases). Per the germline V gene, CDR1 is SEHNR and CDR2 is FQNEAQ (reference sequence). There are 12 residues in the CDR3. The V gene lost 4 bases and the J gene lost 6 bases, with 8 bases spanning the gap. DNA of the CDR3: TGTGCCAGCAGCTCGAGGGGGGATACGCAGTATTTT. This translates into CASSSRGDTQYF.

V gene TRBV7-2 combines with J gene TRBJ1-5; no firm D call. Deletions cut 4 bases from V and 4 bases from J, with 8 bases between. Germline lookup yields CDR1 SGHTA and CDR2 FQGNSA. There are 13 residues in the CDR3. Here the CDR3 DNA reads TGTGCCAGCAGCTACGGCGGGAATCAGCCCCAGCATTTT. This sequence encodes CASSYGGNQPQHF.

V and J are TRBV19 and TRBJ1-2; D gene unclear. Germline values: CDR1 LNHDA, CDR2 SQIVND (reference sequence). V lost 1 base and J 3 bases, leaving 9 bases between the germline ends. CDR3 length: 14 residues. Written as DNA, the CDR3 is TGTGCCAGTAGTATAGCAGCGGAGTACTATGGCTACACCTTC. Translating gives CASSIAAEYYGYTF.

This clone appeared a few times. V and J are TRBV7-2 and TRBJ2-3; unclear D gene. Germline V gives CDR1 SGHTA, CDR2 FQGNSA. V was cut by 4 bases and J by 2 bases, with 16 bases left in between. The CDR3 runs 16 residues. The CDR3 region is CASSSKLSLFTDTQYF. The CDR3 coding sequence is TGTGCCAGCAGCTCGAAACTGAGTTTGTTCACAGATACGCAGTATTTT.

The rearrangement uses TRBV5-1 and TRBJ2-3, with D possibly TRBD1 on 5 matching bases. This CDR3 comprises 15 residues. Per the germline V gene, CDR1 is SGHRS and CDR2 is YFSETQ. V shed 4 bases and J shed 1 base, with 13 bases lying between them. Written as DNA, the CDR3 is TGCGCCAGCAGCCAGGGCGGCGTAGGCACAGATACGCAGTATTTT. This gives the protein CASSQGGVGTDTQYF.

The chain is built from TRBV19 and TRBJ1-2, with D tentatively TRBD1 (6 bases). From germline, CDR1 is LNHDA and CDR2 SQIVND (reference sequence). This CDR3 contains 13 residues. Trimming cost V 10 bases and J 7 bases, with 19 bases left between them. The CDR3 DNA sequence: TGTGCCACCTCCGACAGGTTCGACTTTGGCTACACCTTC. Translated, it gives CATSDRFDFGYTF.

The rearrangement joins TRBV7-6 to TRBJ2-1; no reliable D call. Germline CDR1 and CDR2: SGHVS and FNYEAQ. The CDR3 totals 13 residues. With 8 bases removed from V and 7 bases from J, the gap between germline ends came to 15 bases. CDR3 nucleotide sequence: TGTGCCAGCGCCGGGTCATTTTTAAATGAGCAGTTCTTC. Encoded protein: CASAGSFLNEQFF.

V is TRBV5-6 and J is TRBJ1-4; TRBD1 aligns across 7 bases. V gave up 4 bases and J gave up 8 bases; unmatched junction bases: 2. This CDR3 has 12 amino acids. The germline V gene has CDR1 SGHDT and CDR2 YYEEEE. CDR3 region: CASSRDREKLFF. Written as DNA, the CDR3 is TGTGCCAGCAGCAGGGACAGAGAAAAACTGTTTTTT.

This chain connects TRBV6-5 to TRBJ2-1, with D perhaps matching TRBD2 (7 bases). V gave up 5 bases and J gave up 6 bases, with 17 bases separating them. Germline V CDR1 and CDR2: MNHEY, SVGAGI. This CDR3 region has 15 residues. The CDR3 loop is CASSPLGGGFNEQFF. CDR3 nucleotide sequence: TGTGCCAGCAGTCCCCTAGGCGGGGGCTTCAATGAGCAGTTCTTC.